A single sample gave rise to the 23 T cell receptor beta chains below, sequenced in a study of CD8 T cells in Susac syndrome. Random hexamers were used to reverse transcribe the RNA input (about 0.45 to 1 ug). One entry per CDR3 protein results from TCRdb running MiXCR on the immunoSEQ multiplex PCR reads. Among tens of thousands of distinct CDR3 sequences, over 90% were seen once, and the ten largest hold over 0.3%. The sequenced material came from CD4+ T cells from PBMCs. The receptors derive from a human donor with Susac syndrome.

The rearrangement joins TRBV9 to TRBJ2-5, with D perhaps TRBD2 (6 bases). Germline lookup yields CDR1 SGDLS and CDR2 YYNGEE. Trimming pared 3 bases from V and 1 base from J, leaving 13 bases between. The CDR3 totals 15 residues. This CDR3 reads CASSAGEQFQETQYF. DNA for the CDR3: TGTGCCAGCAGCGCGGGGGAACAGTTCCAAGAGACCCAGTACTTC. Variable domain in full (rest from reference TRBV9 and TRBJ2-5): DSGVTQTPKHLITATGQRVTLRCSPRSGDLSVYWYQQSLDQGLQFLIQYYNGEERAKGNILERFSAQQFPDLHSELNLSSLELGDSALYFCASSAGEQFQETQYFGPGTRLLVL.

The chain is built from TRBV12-3 or TRBV12-4 and TRBJ1-2, with D possibly being TRBD1 (6 bases). This CDR3 contains 14 residues. V gave up 6 bases and J gave up 8 bases, with 19 bases separating them. The CDR3 is CASSPSRGLGGYTF. CDR3 DNA: TGTGCCAGCAGCCCCTCCAGGGGCTTGGGAGGCTACACCTTC.

This clonotype was seen just once. The chain joins TRBV20-1 to TRBJ2-3; maybe TRBD2 (6 bases). Trimming cost V 1 base and J 0 bases, with 14 bases left between them. Germline-derived CDR1 and CDR2 are DFQATT and SNEGSKA (reference sequence). CDR3 length: 16 amino acids. In DNA form, the CDR3 reads TGCAGTGCTAGAGGACGGGCGCGGGGAAGCACAGATACGCAGTATTTT. Amino acid sequence: CSARGRARGSTDTQYF.

The J gene is TRBJ2-3, the V gene TRBV3-1; 11 bases map to TRBD2. With V trimmed by 1 base and J by 5 bases, 5 bases remained unmatched. Germline lookup yields CDR1 LGHDT and CDR2 YNNKEL (reference sequence). The length of the CDR3 is 16 residues. The CDR3 region has the DNA TGTGCCAGCAGCCAAGGTAGCGGGGGGGCAAGAGATACGCAGTATTTT. Translating it yields CASSQGSGGARDTQYF.

The CDR3 sequence is CASSERGAYNEQFF. In nucleotides, the CDR3 is TGTGCCAGCAGTGAACGGGGGGCCTACAATGAGCAGTTCTTC. This chain links TRBV6-4 with TRBJ2-1, with 7 bases lining up with TRBD2. With V trimmed by 3 bases and J by 2 bases, 1 base remained unmatched. This CDR3 is 14 amino acids long. In germline, CDR1 is MRHNA, CDR2 SNTAGT.

The gene calls are TRBV5-6 and TRBJ2-3, with 8 bases fitting TRBD1. This CDR3 has 17 amino acids. Germline trimming cut 2 bases from V and 5 bases from J; bases unmatched to any gene: 13. Germline CDR1 SGHDT, CDR2 YYEEEE. CDR3 residues: CASSLLTGATLEDTQYF. The CDR3 DNA is TGTGCCAGCAGCTTACTGACAGGGGCCACTCTGGAAGATACGCAGTATTTT.

This chain links TRBV20-1 with TRBJ2-1, with D hard to call. V was trimmed by 3 bases and J by 6 bases, leaving 9 bases between them. CDR1 and CDR2 (germline): DFQATT, SNEGSKA (reference sequence). The CDR3 is 12 amino acids. CDR3 sequence (DNA): TGCAGTGCTAGCATAGGCTTCAATGAGCAGTTCTTC. Translation gives CSASIGFNEQFF.

The chain has TRBV12-3 or TRBV12-4 and TRBJ2-7; 7 bases match TRBD1. This CDR3 contains 16 residues. The V and J ends lost 5 bases and 2 bases, in that order; junction bases with no gene match: 12. CDR3 amino acids: CASSQTGVTLTYEQYF. The DNA of the CDR3 is TGTGCCAGCAGTCAAACAGGGGTCACGCTGACCTACGAGCAGTACTTC.

The J gene is TRBJ1-2, the V gene TRBV5-1; unclear D gene. V lost 4 bases and J 2 bases, leaving 6 bases between the germline ends. The CDR3 runs 12 residues. Looked up from germline, CDR1 is SGHRS and CDR2 is YFSETQ. The CDR3: CASSGRNYGYTF. The CDR3 region has the DNA TGCGCCAGCAGCGGAAGGAACTATGGCTACACCTTC.

The V call is TRBV4-2, the J call TRBJ2-2; 8 bases line up with TRBD1. The V and J ends lost 0 bases and 5 bases, in that order; junction bases with no gene match: 5. The CDR3 consists of 16 residues. Germline CDR1 reads LGHNA; CDR2 reads YNFKEQ. The CDR3 DNA reads as TGTGCCAGCAGCCAAGACGACAGGGGTGGAACCGGGGAGCTGTTTTTT. Amino acid sequence: CASSQDDRGGTGELFF.

The chain recombines TRBV5-1 with TRBJ1-1; D is unresolved. There are 14 residues in the CDR3. The germline CDR1 and CDR2 sequences are SGHRS and YFSETQ. V lost 0 bases and J lost 3, with 9 bases in between. The CDR3 loop reads CASSLVALDTEAFF. CDR3 coding DNA: TGCGCCAGCAGCTTGGTGGCGCTGGACACTGAAGCTTTCTTT.

The chain joins TRBV25-1 to TRBJ2-1; 8 positions match TRBD1. The V and J ends lost 5 bases and 7 bases, in that order; junction bases with no gene match: 13. The CDR3 has 16 amino acids. The germline CDR1 and CDR2 sequences are MGHDK and SYGVNS. This chain's CDR3 is CASSQTGTGPGNEQFF. The CDR3 nucleotides read TGTGCCAGCAGTCAAACCGGGACAGGCCCCGGGAATGAGCAGTTCTTC.

The chain has TRBV7-3 and TRBJ2-7, with D hard to call. The CDR3 consists of 14 residues. V was clipped by 5 bases and J by 3 bases, with 14 bases between them. CDR1 SGHTA and CDR2 FQGTGA come from the germline V gene. CDR3 DNA: TGTGCCAGCAGCCCCCCTGGTAGGAGCTACGAGCAGTACTTC. Its protein product is CASSPPGRSYEQYF.

The chain has TRBV9 and TRBJ2-1; TRBD1 matches at 8 bases. The CDR3 length is 15 residues. J was trimmed by 8 bases and V by 4 bases; bases with no gene match: 11. CDR1 is SGDLS and CDR2 is YYNGEE in the germline V gene. CDR3 loop: CASSLSGTGIDEQFF. The CDR3, as DNA: TGTGCCAGCAGCTTATCCGGGACAGGCATAGATGAGCAGTTCTTC.

V gene TRBV25-1 combines with J gene TRBJ1-1; a weak D match, TRBD1 (5 bases). The germline V and J ends were trimmed by 1 base and 3 bases, with 21 bases remaining between them. Germline V gene lookup returns CDR1 MGHDK and CDR2 SYGVNS. The CDR3 spans 18 residues. The CDR3 DNA reads as TGTGCCAGCAGTGAATCAAGGCAGGGCCGAACAAGGGACACTGAAGCTTTCTTT. The encoded protein is CASSESRQGRTRDTEAFF. Full variable domain (outside the CDR3, taken from reference TRBV25-1 and TRBJ1-1): EADIYQTPRYLVIGTGKKITLECSQTMGHDKMYWYQQDPGMELHLIHYSYGVNSTEKGDLSSESTVSRIRTEHFPLTLESARPSHTSQYLCASSESRQGRTRDTEAFFGQGTRLTVV.

The chain joins TRBV27 to TRBJ2-7; D call uncertain. CDR3 length: 14 residues. Germline V gene data show CDR1 as MNHEY and CDR2 as SMNVEV (reference sequence). V lost 0 bases and J lost 3, with 9 bases in between. The CDR3 sequence: CASSLSPPGYEQYF. CDR3 nucleotides: TGTGCCAGCAGTTTATCCCCCCCGGGCTACGAGCAGTACTTC.

The chain combines TRBV15 with TRBJ2-7, with 7 positions matching TRBD1. Trimming at V came to 0 bases and at J to 5 bases, leaving 7 bases not matched to a gene. Germline V gene lookup returns CDR1 LNHNV and CDR2 YYDKDF (reference sequence). CDR3 length: 15 amino acids. This CDR3 reads CATSRDGRGFNEQYF. The DNA of the CDR3 is TGTGCCACCAGCAGAGATGGCAGGGGGTTCAACGAGCAGTACTTC.

This chain links TRBV7-2 with TRBJ2-1; weak D call: TRBD2 (6 bases). The CDR3 spans 14 residues. V lost 6 bases to trimming and J lost 7 bases, with 16 bases between them. The germline V gene encodes CDR1 SGHTA and CDR2 FQGNSA. In DNA form, the CDR3 reads TGTGCCAGCAGATCCGGCGGGGCCTGGAATGAGCAGTTCTTC. It is translated as CASRSGGAWNEQFF.

J is TRBJ2-5 and V is TRBV7-3; D possibly uses TRBD1 or TRBD2 (6 bases each). Germline V gene lookup returns CDR1 SGHTA and CDR2 FQGTGA. This CDR3 comprises 16 residues. V was pared by 0 bases and J by 0 bases, with 11 bases between. The CDR3 is CASSLTGGPYQETQYF. CDR3 bases: TGTGCCAGCAGCTTAACGGGGGGCCCGTACCAAGAGACCCAGTACTTC.

This clonotype was seen a few times. CDR3: CASSLGSSYNSPLHF. CDR3 in DNA: TGTGCCAGCAGCTTGGGGAGCTCCTATAATTCACCCCTCCACTTT. This chain joins TRBV7-3 and TRBJ1-6, with D hard to call. Trimming removed 3 bases at V and 0 bases at J, with 6 bases between. The CDR3 spans 15 residues. CDR1 SGHTA and CDR2 FQGTGA come from the germline V gene.

V is TRBV6-6 and J is TRBJ2-3; TRBD2 matches 7 bases. V lost 6 bases to trimming and J lost 6 bases; unmatched junction nucleotides: 12. The germline V gene has CDR1 MNHNY and CDR2 SVGAGI (reference sequence). This CDR3 has 15 amino acids. CDR3 region: CASRASGMWGDTQYF. CDR3 in DNA: TGTGCCAGCAGAGCCAGCGGGATGTGGGGGGATACGCAGTATTTT.

The chain has TRBV20-1 and TRBJ2-2; D not certain. Trimming pared 2 bases from V and 3 bases from J, leaving 4 bases between. CDR1 is DFQATT, CDR2 SNEGSKA, per germline (reference sequence). This CDR3 spans 12 amino acids. The CDR3 DNA reads as TGCAGTGCTAGAAGGGACACCGGGGAGCTGTTTTTT. As protein: CSARRDTGELFF.

V gene TRBV9 combines with J gene TRBJ1-1; D remains unclear. Germline CDR1 is SGDLS and CDR2 is YYNGEE. This CDR3 has 14 residues. Trimming shortened V by 1 base and J by 4 bases, and 11 bases separated the two germline ends. This CDR3 is CASSVSGVATEAFF. CDR3 sequence (DNA): TGTGCCAGCAGCGTATCAGGCGTTGCCACTGAAGCTTTCTTT.